This T cell receptor (beta chain) was recovered during a study of technical replicates of blood from several donors. TCRdb's copy holds only in-frame clones and misses some; the assay was immunoSEQ multiplex PCR. The sample lists tens of thousands of clones; 65% to 90% were seen once. This CDR3 contains 18 residues. In germline, CDR1 is SGHAT, CDR2 FQNNGV. V was pared by 5 bases and J by 4 bases, with 16 bases of the junction left unmatched. The sequencing input was PBMCs. This clonotype was sampled from a human donor in good health. Some clones in this sample may be carry-over from other donors' samples. The chain recombines TRBV11-2 with TRBJ1-3; 8 nucleotides match TRBD1. The CDR3 sequence: CASSPQFQGAGSGNTIYF. The CDR3 nucleotides read TGTGCCAGCAGCCCCCAATTTCAGGGGGCGGGATCCGGAAACACCATATATTTT.